Given below is one TCR beta chain in context. Its antigen is not yet known. The input lacks base qualities; no much larger clone sits a single base away. These data originate in a study of blood T cell repertoires in COVID-19 (TCRdb year 2020). Background on the whole study: Samples covering the acute and convalescent phases of COVID-19 were provided by collaborators in the United States, Italy and Spain. The prospective study material was composed of cDNA or gDNA derived from T cells, B-cell-depleted T cells, or PBMCs. Subjects who had been exposed to COVID-19, were actively infected with it, or had recovered from it provided the deeply sampled blood TCRbeta repertoires that made up the dataset. A freely available public database, intended as a resource for researchers studying the immune response to SARS-CoV-2, is where the repertoires were released. The samples were drawn from the first 160 participants of the ongoing ImmuneRACE study and from 1,254 subjects provided by 6 global collaborators. A de-identified subject ID, COVID-19 status, age in years and sex were almost always included in the sample metadata. Where available, HLA class I and class II types were taken from metadata supplied by the sample provider and were not determined by assay-based typing.

Each collaborating institution followed its own protocols to collect whole blood in K2EDTA tubes. For TCRbeta analysis, collaborators shipped samples as frozen whole blood, isolated PBMCs, or DNA extracted from either of those sample types. On the study overall, not on this receptor specifically: Clinical and demographic metadata were provided uncurated, with the amount varying by source and participant.

TCRbeta CDR3 regions were amplified from genomic DNA by means of the immunoSEQ Assay, a bias-controlled multiplex PCR. In the source study's methods: Nucleated cell counts per sample were estimated from amplification of reference gene primers within the assay. Sequence reads were collapsed and filtered to measure the absolute abundance of every unique TCRbeta CDR3 rearrangement. For each sample, productive Simpson clonality was calculated as the square root of Simpson's diversity index across productive rearrangements. TCRdb stores this immuneACCESS table with in-frame sequences only. Part of the clones is absent; in the studies checked, under half of the shortfall reflects unresolved V genes, and no reason is known for the rest. The V and J calls and clone size come from that table; D and trimming were worked out from the DNA. The sample table holds 110,000 or so clones, of which roughly 87% were seen once. The leading ten clones occupy under 4.5% of the sample.

What was sequenced was peripheral blood. This receptor was taken from a man in his fifties or sixties with acute or convalescent COVID-19.

The CDR3 protein is CASSLSYSYEQYF. The nucleotide sequence reads as follows: TGTGCCAGCAGTTTATCGTACTCCTACGAGCAGTACTTC. The chain employs TRBV27 and TRBJ2-7; no D gene is confidently identified. The CDR3 numbers 13 residues from cysteine through phenylalanine. The sequence is cut down to CDR3 DNA, 39 bases in frame from base 1. Trimming at the junction amounts to 0 bases on V and 0 bases on J, and the germline ends lie 3 bases apart. The germline V gene (reference sequence) gives CDR1 as MNHEY and CDR2 as SMNVEV.